The rows below give T cell receptor beta chains drawn from one sample of a study of vaccination and CD4 T cells after COVID-19. TCRdb itself ran the PCR reads through MiXCR, one entry per CDR3 protein. This sample has 8,500 to 10,000 distinct CDR3 sequences; 64% occur once, and the top ten carry less than 40%. Their antigens are not known. Material: CD4+ T cells from blood, cultured in vitro. These receptors originate from a human donor who had recovered from COVID-19. Each CDR3 is given with its conserved first and last residue. A D gene is named only where the DNA matches it firmly. Where a row states a size, it is once, few, many or the class of an expanded clone; other rows omit it.

cdr3_nt | cdr3_aa | j_call | clone_size | d_call | v_call | cdr3_length
TGTGCCAGTAGCACCGAATTCCTTGGGAGGCAAGAGACCCAGTACTTC | CASSTEFLGRQETQYF | TRBJ2-5 | NA | NA | TRBV19 | 16
TGTGCCAGCAGTCCGGACGGCGGTGGCTACACCTTC | CASSPDGGGYTF | TRBJ1-2 | NA | NA | TRBV6-1 | 12
TGTGCCAGCAGCTCCCTAGCGGGAGGTGGGACCGGGGAGCTGTTTTTT | CASSSLAGGGTGELFF | TRBJ2-2 | NA | TRBD2 | TRBV7-3 | 16
TGTGCCAGCAGTCCCCGTCAGGGGACAGATACGCAGTATTTT | CASSPRQGTDTQYF | TRBJ2-3 | few | NA | TRBV27 | 14
TGTGCCAGTAGGACAGGGATCTTAAGCAATCAGCCCCAGCATTTT | CASRTGILSNQPQHF | TRBJ1-5 | NA | TRBD1 | TRBV19 | 15
TGTGCCTGGAGTGTTTTCCGAGAGACCCAGTACTTC | CAWSVFRETQYF | TRBJ2-5 | NA | NA | TRBV30 | 12
TGTGCCAGCAGCTTTACAGGGATTAGCTCTGGAAACACCATATATTTT | CASSFTGISSGNTIYF | TRBJ1-3 | NA | NA | TRBV7-2 | 16
TGTGCCAGCATTGCCCGGGACAGCCTTCCAGGGACCCAGTACTTC | CASIARDSLPGTQYF | TRBJ2-5 | few | TRBD1 | TRBV6-1 | 15
TGTGCCAGCAGTGAAGCCCCGTTTCAGCCCCAGCATTTT | CASSEAPFQPQHF | TRBJ1-5 | NA | NA | TRBV6-1 | 13
TGTGCCAGCAGCCCCCAGACAGGGGGCTCCAATCAGCCCCAGCATTTT | CASSPQTGGSNQPQHF | TRBJ1-5 | NA | TRBD1 | TRBV7-2 | 16
TGTGCCAGCAGTGAAGCGCTCACGGGACAGAGCGAAGCTTTCTTT | CASSEALTGQSEAFF | TRBJ1-1 | NA | TRBD1 | TRBV2 | 15
TGTGCCAGCAGTGAATCGTCAGGAGTCCCCTCTAACTATGGCTACACCTTC | CASSESSGVPSNYGYTF | TRBJ1-2 | NA | NA | TRBV6-1 | 17
TGTGCCAGCAGCTTAGGGAGTCACGGACTCTATGGCTACACCTTC | CASSLGSHGLYGYTF | TRBJ1-2 | few | NA | TRBV7-8 | 15
TGTGCCAGCATGCGGCAGGGGTCCTCCTACGAGCAGTACTTC | CASMRQGSSYEQYF | TRBJ2-7 | NA | NA | TRBV2 | 14